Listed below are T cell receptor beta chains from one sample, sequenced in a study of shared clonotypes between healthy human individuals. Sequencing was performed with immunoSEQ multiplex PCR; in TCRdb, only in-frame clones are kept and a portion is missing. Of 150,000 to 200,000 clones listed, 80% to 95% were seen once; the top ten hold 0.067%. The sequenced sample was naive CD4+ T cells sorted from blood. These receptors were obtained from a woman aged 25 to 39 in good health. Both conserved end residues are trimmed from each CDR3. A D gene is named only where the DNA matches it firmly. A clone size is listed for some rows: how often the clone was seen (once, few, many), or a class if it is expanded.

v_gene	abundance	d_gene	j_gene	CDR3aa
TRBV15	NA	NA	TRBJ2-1	ATSRVRWGSSSDEQF
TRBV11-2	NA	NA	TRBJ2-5	ASSSRPFQETQY
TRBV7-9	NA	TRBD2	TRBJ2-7	ASSSKRETDRYEQY
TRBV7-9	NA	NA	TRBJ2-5	ASSLVGGQETQY
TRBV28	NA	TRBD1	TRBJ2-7	ASSPTDRGLHEQY
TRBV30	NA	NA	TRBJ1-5	AWSPRRTVPDRRNQPQH
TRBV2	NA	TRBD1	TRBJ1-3	ASSSQGRSGNTIY
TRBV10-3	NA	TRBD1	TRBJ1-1	AIQPGTGERFTEAF
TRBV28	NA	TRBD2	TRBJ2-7	AVYRSGRLHEQY
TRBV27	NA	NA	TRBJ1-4	ASRDHSANEKLF
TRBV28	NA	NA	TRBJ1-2	ASSAQGFWEVYGYT
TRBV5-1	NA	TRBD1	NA	ASSFGQGSHEQY
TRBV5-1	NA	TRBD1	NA	ASRAGTVSYEQY
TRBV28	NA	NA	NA	ASGLGRYEQY
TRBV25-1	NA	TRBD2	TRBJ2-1	ASSPPLAGGLNEQF
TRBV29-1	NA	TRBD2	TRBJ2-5	SVGTSGVIQY
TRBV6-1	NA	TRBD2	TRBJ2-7	ASSSGTSGSYEQY
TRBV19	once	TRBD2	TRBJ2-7	ASSIGGGAVLAYEQY
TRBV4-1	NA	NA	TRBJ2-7	ASSLGPYYEQY
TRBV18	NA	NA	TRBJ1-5	ASSPEQSNQPQH
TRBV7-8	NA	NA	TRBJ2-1	ASSLGASQLNEQF
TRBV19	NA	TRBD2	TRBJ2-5	ASSIFGTSGRTETQY
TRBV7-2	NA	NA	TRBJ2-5	ASSLPSWYQETQY
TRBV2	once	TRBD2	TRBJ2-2	ASSGAGGNTGELF
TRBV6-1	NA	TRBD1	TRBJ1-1	ASKPTGDNTEAF
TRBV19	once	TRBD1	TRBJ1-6	ASSRYGQGRVYNSPLH
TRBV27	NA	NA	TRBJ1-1	ASSFWGETEAF
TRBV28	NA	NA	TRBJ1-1	ASSLAGAQETGTEAF
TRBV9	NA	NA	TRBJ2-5	ASSVEETQY
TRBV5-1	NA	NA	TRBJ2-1	ASSSDSPSYNEQF
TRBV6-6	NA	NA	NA	ASSPSPYEQY
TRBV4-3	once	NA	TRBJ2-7	ASSPGVGRTYEQY
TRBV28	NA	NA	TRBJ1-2	ASSLVQDNYGYT
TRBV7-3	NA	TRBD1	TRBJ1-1	ASSSTGGVEAF
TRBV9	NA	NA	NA	ASSVGSGGYEQY
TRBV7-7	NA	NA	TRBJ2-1	ASSQTLWGEGTDEQF
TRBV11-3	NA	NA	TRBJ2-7	ASSLGAGEAYEQY
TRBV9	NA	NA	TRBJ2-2	ASSVNQHTGELF
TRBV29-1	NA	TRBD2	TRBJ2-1	SSRGLASGSNEQF
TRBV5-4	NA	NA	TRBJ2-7	ASSLGGQRTYEQY
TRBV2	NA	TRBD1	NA	ATHGIRDRTGGNYEQY
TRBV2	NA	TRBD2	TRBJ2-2	ASRGRRLSGRDTGELF
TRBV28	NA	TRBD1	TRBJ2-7	ASSKGDRAGEQY
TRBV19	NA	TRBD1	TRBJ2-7	ASSMDTGTGPYEQY
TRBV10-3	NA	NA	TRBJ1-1	AIGNAGNSLGNTEAF
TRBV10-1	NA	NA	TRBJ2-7	ASSESGDGTYEQY
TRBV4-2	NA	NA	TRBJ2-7	ASSLANKPYEQY
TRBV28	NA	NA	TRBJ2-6	ASSLQVESSGANVLT
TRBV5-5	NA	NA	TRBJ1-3	ASSLEGGGNTIY
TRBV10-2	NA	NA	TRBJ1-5	ASSEGPRGRGNQPQH
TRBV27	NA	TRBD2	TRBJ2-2	ASSKRLAGDTGELF
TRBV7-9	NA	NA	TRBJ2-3	ASRIDSTDTQY
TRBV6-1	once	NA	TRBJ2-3	ASRQGGADTQY